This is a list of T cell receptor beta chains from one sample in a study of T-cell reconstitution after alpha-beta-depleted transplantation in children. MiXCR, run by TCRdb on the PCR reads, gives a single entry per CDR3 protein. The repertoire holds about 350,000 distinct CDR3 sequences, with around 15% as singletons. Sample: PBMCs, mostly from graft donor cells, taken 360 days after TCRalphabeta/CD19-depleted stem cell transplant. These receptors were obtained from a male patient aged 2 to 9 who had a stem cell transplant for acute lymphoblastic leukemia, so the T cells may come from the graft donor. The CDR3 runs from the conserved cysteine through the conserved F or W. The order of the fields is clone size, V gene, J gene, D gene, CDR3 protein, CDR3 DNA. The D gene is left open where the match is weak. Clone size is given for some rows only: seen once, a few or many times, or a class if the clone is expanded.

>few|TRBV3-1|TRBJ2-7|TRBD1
CASSQGGQSSYEQYF
TGTGCCAGCAGCCAAGGGGGACAGAGCTCCTACGAGCAGTACTTC
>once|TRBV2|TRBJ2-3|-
CAIQQGSRTDTQYF
TGTGCCATTCAACAGGGCTCCCGCACAGATACGCAGTATTTT
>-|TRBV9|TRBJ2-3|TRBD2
CASSPRLAGRDTQYF
TGTGCCAGCAGCCCCCGTTTAGCGGGTAGAGATACGCAGTATTTT
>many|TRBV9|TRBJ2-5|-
CASSVDQETQYF
TGTGCCAGCAGCGTAGACCAAGAGACCCAGTACTTC
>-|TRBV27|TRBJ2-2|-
CASSLSGTSTTGELFF
TGTGCCAGCAGTTTATCGGGCACTAGCACCACCGGGGAGCTGTTTTTT
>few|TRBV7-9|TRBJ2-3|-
CASSTSTPHRTDTQYF
TGTGCCAGCAGCACGTCGACACCGCACCGCACAGATACGCAGTATTTT
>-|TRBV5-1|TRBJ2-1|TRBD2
CASSLVPGLAGGPYNEQFF
TGCGCCAGCAGCTTGGTACCGGGACTAGCGGGAGGACCCTACAATGAGCAGTTCTTC
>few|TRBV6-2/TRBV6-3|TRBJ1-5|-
CASSFFQQPQHF
TGTGCCAGCAGTTTCTTTCAACAGCCCCAGCATTTT
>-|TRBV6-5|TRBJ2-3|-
CASSYSTPGADTQYF
TGTGCCAGCAGTTACTCGACGCCCGGCGCAGATACGCAGTATTTT
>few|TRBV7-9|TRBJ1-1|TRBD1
CASSGDSLLNTEAFF
TGTGCCAGCAGCGGGGACAGCCTTTTGAACACTGAAGCTTTCTTT
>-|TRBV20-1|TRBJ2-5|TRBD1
CSATDRANSQETQYF
TGCAGTGCTACTGACAGGGCCAACTCCCAAGAGACCCAGTACTTC
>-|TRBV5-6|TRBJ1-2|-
CASSLDQLYYGYTF
TGTGCCAGCAGCTTAGATCAGCTCTACTATGGCTACACCTTC
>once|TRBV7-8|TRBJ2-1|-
CASSVTGTQSSYNEQFF
TGTGCCAGCAGCGTGACCGGGACCCAAAGCTCCTACAATGAGCAGTTCTTC
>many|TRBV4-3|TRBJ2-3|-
CASSQVGTESTDTQYF
TGCGCCAGCAGCCAAGTGGGGACTGAAAGCACAGATACGCAGTATTTT
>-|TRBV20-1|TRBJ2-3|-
CSAYRGTDTQYF
TGCAGTGCTTATCGGGGCACAGATACGCAGTATTTT
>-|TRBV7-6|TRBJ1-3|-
CASSLAVSSSGNTIYF
TGTGCCAGCAGCTTAGCCGTCAGCTCGTCTGGAAACACCATATATTTT
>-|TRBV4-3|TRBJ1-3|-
CASSQGSGVGNTIYF
TGCGCCAGCAGCCAAGGGTCCGGGGTCGGAAACACCATATATTTT
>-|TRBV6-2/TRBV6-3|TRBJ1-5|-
CASGGSQPQHF
TGTGCCAGCGGGGGGAGTCAGCCCCAGCATTTT
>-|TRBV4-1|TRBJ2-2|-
CASSQRAVGATGELFF
TGCGCCAGCAGCCAAAGGGCTGTGGGGGCCACCGGGGAGCTGTTTTTT
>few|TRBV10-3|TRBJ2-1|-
CAISETGLVNEQFF
TGTGCCATCAGTGAGACAGGGTTGGTCAATGAGCAGTTCTTC
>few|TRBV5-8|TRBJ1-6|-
CASSITANSPLHF
TGTGCCAGCAGCATTACAGCAAATTCACCCCTCCACTTT
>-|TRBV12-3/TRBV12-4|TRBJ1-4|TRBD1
CASSLGGTGAGEKLFF
TGTGCCAGCAGTTTAGGTGGGACAGGCGCCGGGGAAAAACTGTTTTTT
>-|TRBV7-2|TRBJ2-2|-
CASSLDRDLGTGELFF
TGTGCCAGCAGCTTAGACAGGGATTTGGGCACCGGGGAGCTGTTTTTT
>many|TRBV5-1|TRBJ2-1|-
CASSLEPFGNEQFF
TGCGCCAGCAGCTTGGAGCCCTTTGGGAATGAGCAGTTCTTC
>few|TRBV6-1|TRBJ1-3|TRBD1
CASSEVEGARGNTIYF
TGTGCCAGCAGTGAAGTGGAGGGGGCTCGTGGAAACACCATATATTTT
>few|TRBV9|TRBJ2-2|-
CASSVTGPLSVGELFF
TGTGCCAGCAGCGTAACCGGACCTTTGAGTGTGGGGGAGCTGTTTTTT
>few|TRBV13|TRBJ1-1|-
CASSLRWGLNTEAFF
TGTGCCAGCAGCTTACGGTGGGGGCTCAACACTGAAGCTTTCTTT
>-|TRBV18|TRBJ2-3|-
CASSLLPREDTQYF
TGTGCCAGCTCCCTCCTCCCACGGGAAGATACGCAGTATTTT